Listed below are T cell receptor beta chains from one sample, sequenced in a study of vaccination and CD4 T cells after COVID-19. No antigen has been identified for these receptors. MiXCR was run by TCRdb on the PCR reads, yielding one entry per CDR3 protein. The sample carries 15,000 to 20,000 distinct CDR3 sequences, roughly 69% recorded once. What was sequenced was CD4+ T cells from blood, cultured in vitro. These receptors were obtained from a human donor who had recovered from COVID-19. CDR3s include the opening cysteine and the closing phenylalanine or tryptophan. Each record gives: V gene, clone size, CDR3 length, CDR3 protein. Size is stated for part of the rows, as once, few or many counts, or as a class when the clone is expanded.

V: TRBV6-5; size: few; length: 17; CDR3: CASSYSSGQGNVYEQYF
V: TRBV6-1; size: few; length: 16; CDR3: CASSEYGTGSNTEAFF
V: TRBV2; size: NA; length: 15; CDR3: CASSEEGLRPYEQYF
V: TRBV6-2/TRBV6-3; size: NA; length: 13; CDR3: CASSHDLEETQYF
V: TRBV24-1; size: NA; length: 16; CDR3: CASGTPGMGGVYEQYF
V: TRBV28; size: NA; length: 13; CDR3: CASSPGIQETQYF
V: TRBV28; size: NA; length: 17; CDR3: CASSPRGRFLAKNIQYF
V: TRBV7-3; size: NA; length: 14; CDR3: CASSLQAKNTEAFF
V: TRBV6-1; size: NA; length: 17; CDR3: CASTGQGARSSYNEQFF
V: TRBV5-1; size: NA; length: 14; CDR3: CASSPIGSQETQYF
V: TRBV20-1; size: NA; length: 14; CDR3: CSATQGGKTGELFF
V: TRBV12-3/TRBV12-4; size: NA; length: 15; CDR3: CASSPSLGMNTEAFF
V: TRBV24-1; size: NA; length: 16; CDR3: CATSDPSGAYPGTQYF
V: TRBV6-1; size: NA; length: 16; CDR3: CASSELPGSGTDTQYF
V: TRBV7-9; size: NA; length: 13; CDR3: CASSEGTGDGAFF
V: TRBV20-1; size: NA; length: 15; CDR3: CSARDPAGATDTQYF
V: TRBV3-1; size: NA; length: 15; CDR3: CASSQGQKFNSPLHF
V: TRBV5-1; size: once; length: 12; CDR3: CASREEGGGYTF